This TCR beta chain was obtained from a study of Graves' ophthalmopathy and Graves' hyperthyroidism. Notes on the study in general: Most thyroid clonotypes expanded beyond 0.001 frequency were also found in blood.

TCR beta CDR3 regions were amplified from RNA transcripts. An initial RT-PCR round employing HTBI primers preceded a second-round multiplex PCR. TCRdb recomputed calls from the multiplex PCR reads with MiXCR, one row per CDR3 protein. The table has about 1.1 million distinct CDR3 sequences, about 38% seen once. Excluded: other autoimmune disease, uncontrolled infection, pregnancy or lactation. Thyroid ultrasound, orbital computed tomography, TRAb, serum thyroxine and clinical symptoms formed the basis of diagnosis. This clonotype is medium-sized within its sample. Its antigen is unidentified. The junction differs from germline at one of its ends, possibly a read error. The CDR3 runs to 11 residues. CDR1 and CDR2 from the germline V gene are LNHDA and SQIVND (reference sequence).

The rearrangement links TRBV19 to TRBJ2-7; D remains unclear. Sequenced material: peripheral blood or thyroid tissue (not recorded which). This receptor was taken from an adult man with Graves' hyperthyroidism. The CDR3 region has the DNA TGCGCCAGCAGTATCGGCTACGAGCAGTACTTC. Its translation is CASSIGYEQYF. Drawing the rest from reference TRBV19 and TRBJ2-7, the complete variable domain is DGGITQSPKYLFRKEGQNVTLSCEQNLNHDAMYWYRQDPGQGLRLIYYSQIVNDFQKGDIAEGYSVSREKKESFPLTVTSAQKNPTAFYLCASSIGYEQYFGPGTRLTVT.